The 20 T cell receptor beta chains in this list originate from one sample, sequenced in a study of metastatic and nonmetastatic thyroid tumors. No treatment had been given to any patient before thyroid surgery. TCRdb reassembled clones from the PCR reads with MiXCR. The sample gives about 34,000 clones, around 17% of which show up once; under 3.5% is in the top ten. Sequencing used blood. Receptors originate from a female donor with papillary thyroid cancer or a benign thyroid nodule (not recorded which). Some clones in this sample may be carry-over from other donors' samples.

This clone was recorded many times. The chain is built from TRBV28 and TRBJ1-4; D call uncertain. Germline CDR1 MDHEN, CDR2 SYDVKM. With 1 base removed from V and 10 bases from J, the gap between germline ends came to 16 bases. The CDR3 spans 15 residues. The CDR3 loop is CASSLLRAFWGKLFF. As DNA, the CDR3 is TGTGCCAGCAGTTTATTGAGGGCCTTCTGGGGAAAACTGTTTTTT.

This clone was detected many times. This chain uses TRBV6-1 with TRBJ2-4, with 11 positions matching TRBD2. The CDR3 is made up of 14 amino acids. In germline, CDR1 is MNHNS, CDR2 SASEGT. V trimming: 5 bases; J trimming: 6 bases; junction bases outside the gene matches: 3. The DNA for the CDR3 is TGTGCCAGCAGTACGGGGACTAGCGGAAACATTCAGTACTTC. It yields the protein CASSTGTSGNIQYF.

This clone was recorded many times. This may arise from a read error, as a much more abundant clone is one base away. The same CDR3 arises from other DNA sequences in this sample as well. This chain connects TRBV20-1 to TRBJ1-5, with D possibly matching TRBD1 (5 bases). Trimming shortened V by 3 bases and J by 9 bases, and 15 bases separated the two germline ends. Germline CDR1 reads DFQATT; CDR2 reads SNEGSKA (reference sequence). The CDR3 consists of 13 residues. The CDR3 nucleotides read TGCAGTGCTAGGGGGACGGACCTGGGGCCCCAGCATTTT. Amino acids: CSARGTDLGPQHF.

Many counts were recorded for this clone. J is TRBJ2-7 and V is TRBV9; either TRBD1 or TRBD2 may supply D (5 bases each). This CDR3 is 13 amino acids long. Germline CDR1 and CDR2: SGDLS and YYNGEE. Trimming took off 0 bases at V and 6 bases at J, with 10 bases between the two ends. DNA for the CDR3: TGTGCCAGCAGCGTAGAATCAGGGAGCGAGCAGTACTTC. As protein: CASSVESGSEQYF.

This clone was seen many times. The rearrangement links TRBV20-1 to TRBJ1-4, with TRBD1 as a possible D gene (6 bases). This CDR3 is built from 14 residues. Germline CDR1 and CDR2: DFQATT and SNEGSKA (reference sequence). The V and J ends lost 5 bases and 8 bases respectively, with 18 bases between them. CDR3 coding DNA: TGCAGTGCTCCCCTGGCGGGGGCCCGCGAAAAACTGTTTTTT. Residues: CSAPLAGAREKLFF.

This clone was seen repeatedly, ten times or more. V is TRBV9 and J is TRBJ2-1; D is undetermined. The CDR3 is 15 residues long. Trimming took off 5 bases at V and 0 bases at J, with 12 bases between the two ends. CDR1 is SGDLS, CDR2 YYNGEE, per germline. This chain's CDR3 is CASSPSIHSYNEQFF. The DNA for the CDR3 is TGTGCCAGCAGTCCCTCCATCCACTCCTACAATGAGCAGTTCTTC.

This clone was detected many times. This specimen includes other DNA sequences encoding the same CDR3. The chain is built from TRBV3-1 and TRBJ1-1; weak D call: TRBD1 (5 bases). This CDR3 region has 14 residues. V gave up 4 bases and J gave up 1 base, with 10 bases separating them. The V gene's germline CDR1 is LGHDT and CDR2 YNNKEL (reference sequence). Written as DNA, the CDR3 is TGTGCCAGCAGCCTCGGGACGGCGAACACTGAAGCTTTCTTT. It encodes CASSLGTANTEAFF.

This clone has just a few counts. This chain connects TRBV5-6 to TRBJ2-5, with 7 bases identical to TRBD1. V shed 5 bases, J shed 2 bases, and the junction held 6 bases outside the gene matches. Germline V gene sequence: CDR1 SGHDT, CDR2 YYEEEE. This CDR3 is 14 amino acids long. DNA of the CDR3: TGTGCCAGCAGTCTGGGACAGCTTCAAGAGACCCAGTACTTC. It is translated as CASSLGQLQETQYF.

The table lists this clone with many counts. The V call is TRBV5-1, the J call TRBJ2-7, with D possibly being TRBD1 (6 bases). Trimming cost V 7 bases and J 3 bases, with 14 bases left between them. There are 13 residues in the CDR3. Germline CDR1 is SGHRS and CDR2 is YFSETQ. CDR3 in DNA: TGCGCCAGCTGCCGGGACATTGGCTACGAGCAGTACTTC. It yields the protein CASCRDIGYEQYF. The full variable domain, completed using reference TRBV5-1 and TRBJ2-7, is KAGVTQTPRYLIKTRGQQVTLSCSPISGHRSVSWYQQTPGQGLQFLFEYFSETQRNKGNFPGRFSGRQFSNSRSEMNVSTLELGDSALYLCASCRDIGYEQYFGPGTRLTVT.

This clone was detected ten times or more. The chain is built from TRBV14 and TRBJ2-1; 7 bases are a match to TRBD2. The CDR3 loop spans 14 amino acids. Per germline, CDR1 SGHDN and CDR2 FVKESK. After removal of 0 bases from V and 14 bases from J, the junction contained 10 bases not matched to a gene. The CDR3 here is CASSQDQSGKGKFF. CDR3 bases: TGTGCCAGCAGCCAAGACCAAAGCGGGAAGGGAAAGTTCTTC. Together with reference TRBV14 and TRBJ2-1, the CDR3 gives the full variable domain: EAGVTQFPSHSVIEKGQTVTLRCDPISGHDNLYWYRRVMGKEIKFLLHFVKESKQDESGMPNNRFLAERTGGTYSTLKVQPAELEDSGVYFCASSQDQSGKGKFFGPGTRLTVL.

The chain recombines TRBV6-1 with TRBJ2-7, with D unresolved. Deletions cut 7 bases from V and 0 bases from J, with 4 bases between. Germline assignment: CDR1 MNHNS and CDR2 SASEGT. The CDR3 is 11 amino acids. The chain's CDR3 is CASMNSYEQYF. The CDR3 coding sequence is TGTGCCAGCATGAACTCCTACGAGCAGTACTTC.

V gene TRBV5-6 combines with J gene TRBJ2-2; 7 positions agree with TRBD1. This CDR3 is built from 14 residues. Germline values: CDR1 SGHDT, CDR2 YYEEEE. V gave up 0 bases and J gave up 5 bases; unmatched junction bases: 1. The CDR3: CASSLEQGTGELFF. CDR3 DNA: TGTGCCAGCAGCTTGGAACAGGGGACCGGGGAGCTGTTTTTT.

This rearrangement joins TRBV19 to TRBJ1-5; 7 bases fit TRBD1. V was clipped by 10 bases and J by 0 bases; unmatched bases: 18. The CDR3 sequence is 18 residues long. Germline V CDR1 and CDR2: LNHDA, SQIVND (reference sequence). CDR3 residues: CATNAQGLRGYSNQPQHF. The DNA of the CDR3 is TGTGCCACAAACGCCCAAGGCCTCAGGGGGTATAGCAATCAGCCCCAGCATTTT. The variable domain in full, with the rest retrieved from reference TRBV19 and TRBJ1-5, is DGGITQSPKYLFRKEGQNVTLSCEQNLNHDAMYWYRQDPGQGLRLIYYSQIVNDFQKGDIAEGYSVSREKKESFPLTVTSAQKNPTAFYLCATNAQGLRGYSNQPQHFGDGTRLSIL.

This clone came up many times. The chain uses TRBV5-1 and TRBJ1-2; maybe TRBD1 (6 bases). The CDR3 extends over 16 amino acids. Germline assignment: CDR1 SGHRS and CDR2 YFSETQ. V lost 0 bases, J lost 4 bases, and 16 bases lay in between. CDR3: CASSLVGDGTLYGYTF. For the CDR3, the DNA is TGCGCCAGCAGCTTGGTGGGTGATGGGACACTCTATGGCTACACCTTC.

The chain has TRBV30 and TRBJ1-1, with 9 bases fitting TRBD1. There are 13 residues in the CDR3. Germline V CDR1 and CDR2: GTSNPN, SVGIG (reference sequence). V gave up 4 bases and J gave up 3 bases; unmatched junction bases: 3. The CDR3 is CAWKQGAHTEAFF. Here the CDR3 DNA reads TGTGCCTGGAAACAGGGGGCGCACACTGAAGCTTTCTTT.

Ten or more counts support this clone. This chain links TRBV5-1 with TRBJ2-3; TRBD1 might be the D (6 bases). The CDR3 is 14 amino acids. Germline-derived CDR1 and CDR2 are SGHRS and YFSETQ. V was trimmed by 4 bases and J by 4 bases, leaving 13 bases between them. The CDR3 DNA is TGCGCCAGCAGCAACTCGACAGGATCAGATACGCAGTATTTT. This codes for CASSNSTGSDTQYF.

This clone showed up many times. The chain links TRBV5-5 to TRBJ2-7; no clear D. This CDR3 is 13 amino acids long. V lost 2 bases and J lost 3, with 9 bases in between. The V gene's germline CDR1 is SGHKS and CDR2 YYEKEE (reference sequence). In DNA, the CDR3 is TGTGCCAGCAGCTTTCCCTCCATCTACGAGCAGTACTTC. Amino acids: CASSFPSIYEQYF. Drawing the rest from reference TRBV5-5 and TRBJ2-7, the complete variable domain is DAGVTQSPTHLIKTRGQQVTLRCSPISGHKSVSWYQQVLGQGPQFIFQYYEKEERGRGNFPDRFSARQFPNYSSELNVNALLLGDSALYLCASSFPSIYEQYFGPGTRLTVT.

The sample holds many counts of this clone. CDR3 coding DNA: TGTGCCAGCAGCCAAGTGGGGTCCTACAATGAGCAGTTCTTC. This sequence encodes CASSQVGSYNEQFF. The chain links TRBV3-1 to TRBJ2-1; no clear D gene. V was clipped by 1 base and J by 1 base, with 5 bases between them. The CDR3 contains 14 residues. Germline CDR1 is LGHDT and CDR2 is YNNKEL (reference sequence).

This clone appeared many times. The CDR3, as DNA: TGTGCCAGCAGCTTCCCGGGACCCAGCTACGAGCAGTACTTC. It translates to CASSFPGPSYEQYF. The gene calls are TRBV7-9 and TRBJ2-7; D could derive from TRBD1 or TRBD2 (5 bases each). In germline, CDR1 is SEHNR, CDR2 FQNEAQ (reference sequence). The CDR3 runs 14 residues. V gave up 3 bases and J gave up 3 bases, with 12 bases separating them.

The chain recombines TRBV6-1 with TRBJ2-7; TRBD2 aligns across 8 bases. The germline gives CDR1 MNHNS, CDR2 SASEGT. This CDR3 is 16 amino acids long. V was clipped by 4 bases and J by 4 bases; unmatched bases: 12. The CDR3, as DNA: TGTGCCAGCAGTGGATATATCGGGGGGGCTTCGTACGAGCAGTACTTC. Its translation is CASSGYIGGASYEQYF.